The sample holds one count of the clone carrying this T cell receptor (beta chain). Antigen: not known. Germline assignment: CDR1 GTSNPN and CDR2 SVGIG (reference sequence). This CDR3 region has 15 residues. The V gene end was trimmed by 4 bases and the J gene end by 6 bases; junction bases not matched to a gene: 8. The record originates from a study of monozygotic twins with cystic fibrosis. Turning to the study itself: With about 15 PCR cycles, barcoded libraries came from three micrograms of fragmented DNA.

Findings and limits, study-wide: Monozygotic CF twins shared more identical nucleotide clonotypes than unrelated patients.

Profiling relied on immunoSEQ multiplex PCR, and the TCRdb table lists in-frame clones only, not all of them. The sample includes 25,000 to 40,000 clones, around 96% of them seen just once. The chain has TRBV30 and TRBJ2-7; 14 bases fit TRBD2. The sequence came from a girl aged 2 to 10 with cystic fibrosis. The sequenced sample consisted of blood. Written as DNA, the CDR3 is TGTGCCTGGATTCCGGGACTAGCGGGAGTTGGCGAGCAGTACTTC. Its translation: CAWIPGLAGVGEQYF.